Listed here are 20 T cell receptor beta chains from one sample, sequenced in a study of T cell responses to AZD1222 COVID-19 vaccine. Clones were sequenced by immunoSEQ multiplex PCR, and TCRdb holds only the in-frame ones, with some missing. The sample contains approximately 93,000 clones, about 88% of which appear only once. This specimen was peripheral blood, taken 28 days after the second AZD1222 dose. Receptors originate from an adult who received the AZD1222 COVID-19 vaccine.

The chain recombines TRBV10-3 with TRBJ2-1, with D possibly matching TRBD2 (6 bases). Per the germline V gene, CDR1 is ENHRY and CDR2 is SYGVKD. V was shortened by 3 bases and J by 2 bases, with 14 bases between the two germline ends. The length of the CDR3 is 16 residues. CDR3 DNA sequence: TGTGCCATCAGTGAAACGGTGCGGGGTACCTACAATGAGCAGTTCTTC. It codes for CAISETVRGTYNEQFF.

The V gene is TRBV28, the J gene TRBJ1-2, with D perhaps matching TRBD1 (5 bases). The V gene lost 6 bases and the J gene lost 4 bases, with 12 bases spanning the gap. CDR1 is MDHEN, CDR2 SYDVKM, per germline. There are 13 residues in the CDR3. As DNA, the CDR3 is TGTGCCAGCAGGGAACAGGACTTCTATGGCTACACCTTC. Its protein product is CASREQDFYGYTF.

This chain connects TRBV7-9 to TRBJ1-2, with a possible D match to TRBD1 (5 bases). The germline CDR1 and CDR2 sequences are SEHNR and FQNEAQ (reference sequence). V was clipped by 5 bases and J by 8 bases, with 12 bases between them. The CDR3 length is 12 residues. The CDR3 nucleotides read TGTGCCAGCAGCGCCACAGGCGTGGGCTACACCTTC. As protein: CASSATGVGYTF.

V and J are TRBV6-5 and TRBJ2-7; possibly TRBD1 or TRBD2 for D (5 bases each). V lost 5 bases, J lost 6 bases, and 11 bases lay in between. The CDR3 sequence is 12 residues long. Germline V gene sequence: CDR1 MNHEY, CDR2 SVGAGI. CDR3 loop: CASSPPGAEQYF. The DNA of the CDR3 is TGTGCCAGCAGTCCCCCCGGGGCCGAGCAGTACTTC.

This chain uses TRBV15 with TRBJ1-5; D is perhaps TRBD1 (6 bases). The germline V gene has CDR1 LNHNV and CDR2 YYDKDF (reference sequence). V was clipped by 8 bases and J by 0 bases, with 8 bases between them. The CDR3 totals 13 residues. The DNA of the CDR3 is TGTGCCACCCGACAGGATAGCAATCAGCCCCAGCATTTT. Translated, it gives CATRQDSNQPQHF.

The CDR3 DNA follows: TGTGCCAGCAGTTCCGGGACTAGCGGGGGGGCGCACAATGAGCAGTTCTTC. Protein product: CASSSGTSGGAHNEQFF. The V call is TRBV28, the J call TRBJ2-1, with 16 nucleotides matching TRBD2. Germline trimming cut 4 bases from V and 5 bases from J; bases unmatched to any gene: 5. Germline CDR1 reads MDHEN; CDR2 reads SYDVKM. CDR3 length: 17 residues.

This chain uses TRBV19 with TRBJ1-1; TRBD1 aligns across 10 bases. The CDR3 is made up of 13 amino acids. Germline V gene lookup returns CDR1 LNHDA and CDR2 SQIVND (reference sequence). Germline trimming cut 4 bases from V and 10 bases from J; bases unmatched to any gene: 6. The DNA of the CDR3 is TGTGCCAGTAGTAGAGACAGGGGGCGAGGAGCTTTCTTT. Its translation: CASSRDRGRGAFF.

The V call is TRBV4-1, the J call TRBJ2-5; TRBD2 matches at 14 bases. The CDR3 length is 19 residues. CDR1 MGHRA and CDR2 YSYEKL come from the germline V gene. V trimming: 1 base; J trimming: 5 bases; junction bases outside the gene matches: 12. The CDR3 protein is CASSQAGGLAGDQWETQYF. CDR3 bases: TGCGCCAGCAGCCAAGCCGGGGGACTAGCGGGGGACCAGTGGGAGACCCAGTACTTC.

This clone was picked up one time. J is TRBJ1-1 and V is TRBV12-5; no clear D gene. Trimming cost V 1 base and J 5 bases, with 5 bases left between them. CDR1 is LGHNT and CDR2 is FRNRAP in the germline V gene. The CDR3 runs 12 residues. The CDR3 sequence is CASGLGYTEAFF. CDR3 in DNA: TGTGCTAGTGGTTTGGGGTATACTGAAGCTTTCTTT.

The chain combines TRBV19 with TRBJ2-2; a weak D match, TRBD1 (5 bases). The CDR3 is 15 amino acids. V shed 6 bases and J shed 4 bases, with 15 bases lying between them. Germline lookup yields CDR1 LNHDA and CDR2 SQIVND (reference sequence). The DNA of the CDR3 is TGTGCCAGTAGACAAGATGCAGGGTTCACCGGGGAGCTGTTTTTT. Its translation: CASRQDAGFTGELFF.

The V gene is TRBV15, the J gene TRBJ1-2; 7 bases match TRBD1. CDR1 is LNHNV, CDR2 YYDKDF, per germline (reference sequence). V trimming: 4 bases; J trimming: 8 bases; junction bases outside the gene matches: 10. The CDR3 is made up of 14 amino acids. CDR3 sequence reads: CATSKEQGFSGYTF. The CDR3 DNA follows: TGTGCCACCAGCAAAGAACAGGGGTTCAGCGGCTACACCTTC.

V is TRBV30 and J is TRBJ2-5, with D perhaps TRBD2 (6 bases). The CDR3 contains 14 residues. Germline V gene data show CDR1 as GTSNPN and CDR2 as SVGIG (reference sequence). With 0 bases removed from V and 2 bases from J, the gap between germline ends came to 10 bases. This chain's CDR3 is CAWSVWSGQETQYF. The CDR3 DNA follows: TGTGCCTGGAGTGTATGGAGCGGGCAAGAGACCCAGTACTTC.

The V call is TRBV2, the J call TRBJ2-1; TRBD2 might be the D (6 bases). V lost 7 bases, J lost 6 bases, and 16 bases lay in between. CDR1 is SNHLY, CDR2 FYNNEI, per germline. The CDR3 sequence is 14 residues long. The CDR3 loop is CASNPGLTPNEQFF. CDR3 DNA: TGTGCCAGCAACCCGGGACTCACCCCCAATGAGCAGTTCTTC.

Comment on this clone: Other DNA variants within this sample encode the same CDR3. The gene calls are TRBV7-9 and TRBJ2-3, with TRBD2 as a possible D gene (6 bases). CDR1 and CDR2 (germline): SEHNR, FQNEAQ (reference sequence). Trimming removed 2 bases at V and 4 bases at J, with 7 bases between. CDR3 size: 13 residues. The DNA for the CDR3 is TGTGCCAGCAGCTTACGCGGGGCAGATACGCAGTATTTT. Translation: CASSLRGADTQYF. Full variable domain (outside the CDR3, taken from reference TRBV7-9 and TRBJ2-3): DTGVSQNPRHKITKRGQNVTFRCDPISEHNRLYWYRQTLGQGPEFLTYFQNEAQLEKSRLLSDRFSAERPKGSFSTLEIQRTEQGDSAMYLCASSLRGADTQYFGPGTRLTVL.

The chain joins TRBV7-9 to TRBJ2-4; TRBD1 matches 11 bases. Per the germline V gene, CDR1 is SEHNR and CDR2 is FQNEAQ (reference sequence). V was pared by 1 base and J by 7 bases, with 0 bases of the junction left unmatched. This CDR3 has 14 amino acids. CDR3 DNA: TGTGCCAGCAGCTTAGGGGACAGGGGGAACATTCAGTACTTC. This codes for CASSLGDRGNIQYF. The whole variable domain, remainder taken from reference TRBV7-9 and TRBJ2-4, is DTGVSQNPRHKITKRGQNVTFRCDPISEHNRLYWYRQTLGQGPEFLTYFQNEAQLEKSRLLSDRFSAERPKGSFSTLEIQRTEQGDSAMYLCASSLGDRGNIQYFGAGTRLSVL.

The chain uses TRBV7-2 and TRBJ1-2, with 7 bases lining up with TRBD1. Germline lookup yields CDR1 SGHTA and CDR2 FQGNSA. After removal of 5 bases from V and 2 bases from J, the junction contained 5 bases not matched to a gene. The CDR3 runs to 14 residues. CDR3 bases: TGTGCCAGCAGCGAGAGGACAGGAAACTATGGCTACACCTTC. It is translated as CASSERTGNYGYTF. The full variable domain, rest sourced from reference TRBV7-2 and TRBJ1-2, is GAGVSQSPSNKVTEKGKDVELRCDPISGHTALYWYRQSLGQGLEFLIYFQGNSAPDKSGLPSDRFSAERTGGSVSTLTIQRTQQEDSAVYLCASSERTGNYGYTFGSGTRLTVV.

This chain uses TRBV2 with TRBJ2-4, with D tentatively TRBD1 or TRBD2 (6 bases each). The CDR3 loop spans 16 amino acids. The germline CDR1 and CDR2 sequences are SNHLY and FYNNEI. V lost 6 bases, J lost 1 base, and 16 bases lay in between. The CDR3 nucleotides are TGTGCCAGCAGGCACGGGGGCGAGGGGGCCAAAAACATTCAGTACTTC. It translates to CASRHGGEGAKNIQYF.

This rearrangement joins TRBV19 to TRBJ1-2; weak D call: TRBD1 (5 bases). The CDR3 runs 15 residues. In germline, CDR1 is LNHDA, CDR2 SQIVND (reference sequence). The V end lost 5 bases, the J end lost 0 bases, and 13 bases lay between the germline ends. In DNA form, the CDR3 reads TGTGCCAGTAGTGCCCAGGGTCGGGCTAACTATGGCTACACCTTC. Protein: CASSAQGRANYGYTF.

The sample holds one count of this clone. The chain combines TRBV7-2 with TRBJ2-4; 9 nucleotides agree with TRBD2. This CDR3 contains 17 residues. J gave up 4 bases and V 1 base, and 8 bases lay outside the gene matches. Germline CDR1 reads SGHTA; CDR2 reads FQGNSA. CDR3 sequence (DNA): TGTGCCAGCAGCTTAGGCGGCTGGCGGGGGGGAAAAAACATTCAGTACTTC. Encoded protein: CASSLGGWRGGKNIQYF.

The DNA of the CDR3 is TGTGCCAGCAGTTACTCGAGGGAGCAGTTCTTC. As protein: CASSYSREQFF. The chain combines TRBV6-5 with TRBJ2-1, with no clear D. V shed 0 bases and J shed 10 bases, with 4 bases lying between them. The CDR3 spans 11 residues. Germline V CDR1 and CDR2: MNHEY, SVGAGI.